Each of the 26 T cell receptor beta chains below was sequenced from the same sample in a study of OX40 agonist ivuxolimab in advanced cancers. Data came from immunoSEQ multiplex PCR; TCRdb stores just in-frame clones and leaves some out. The table records about 120,000 clones, roughly 93% of them present only once. This specimen was CD4+ or CD8+ T cells sorted from blood, taken in a trial of the OX40 agonist ivuxolimab. The receptors shown here come from an adult with an advanced solid tumor such as melanoma, head and neck, liver or kidney cancer.

This clone has just a few counts. The gene calls are TRBV28 and TRBJ1-1; D ambiguous. From germline, CDR1 is MDHEN and CDR2 SYDVKM. V lost 5 bases and J lost 1, with 8 bases in between. The CDR3 covers 13 residues. This CDR3 is CASSPTANTEAFF. The CDR3 DNA follows: TGTGCCAGCAGTCCCACAGCGAACACTGAAGCTTTCTTT.

CDR3 bases: TGTGCCAGCAGGGCGGGACAGGTCAATCAGCCCCAGCATTTT. It is translated as CASRAGQVNQPQHF. The rearrangement links TRBV6-5 to TRBJ1-5, with 8 bases that match TRBD1. V gave up 6 bases and J gave up 3 bases; unmatched junction bases: 4. The CDR3 is 14 amino acids. In germline, CDR1 is MNHEY, CDR2 SVGAGI.

Note on this clone: In the same sample, other DNA sequences code for this CDR3. This rearrangement joins TRBV6-6 to TRBJ2-7; D is possibly TRBD2 (6 bases). From germline, CDR1 is MNHNY and CDR2 SVGAGI (reference sequence). The CDR3 is 13 amino acids. Trimming pared 4 bases from V and 2 bases from J, leaving 9 bases between. This CDR3 is CASSFGGTYEQYF. CDR3 bases: TGTGCCAGCAGTTTCGGGGGTACCTACGAGCAGTACTTC.

The chain links TRBV5-1 to TRBJ2-5, with D possibly being TRBD2 (6 bases). The CDR3 has 14 amino acids. Between the trimmed V and J ends, which lost 7 bases and 2 bases, there was a span of 15 bases. Germline loops: CDR1 SGHRS, CDR2 YFSETQ. CDR3 DNA sequence: TGCGCCAGCTCCCCCGGGGGTGGGCAAGAGACCCAGTACTTC. Translation gives CASSPGGGQETQYF.

This clone came up once. The chain links TRBV6-5 to TRBJ1-2; 7 positions agree with TRBD1. CDR3 size: 15 residues. J was trimmed by 4 bases and V by 0 bases; bases with no gene match: 5. From germline, CDR1 is MNHEY and CDR2 SVGAGI. The CDR3: CASSYSGDRAYGYTF. The DNA of the CDR3 is TGTGCCAGCAGTTACTCGGGAGACAGGGCCTATGGCTACACCTTC.

This chain connects TRBV11-1 to TRBJ1-2; no reliable D call. Germline lookup yields CDR1 SGHAT and CDR2 FQDESV (reference sequence). V lost 3 bases, J lost 5 bases, and 22 bases lay in between. This CDR3 has 17 residues. CDR3 nucleotides: TGTGCCAGCAGCTTCATCTACATTGGTCAGGCCAAATATGGCTACACCTTC. This codes for CASSFIYIGQAKYGYTF.

The genes are TRBV6-5 and TRBJ1-6; D remains unclear. V lost 0 bases and J lost 7, with 10 bases in between. CDR1 MNHEY and CDR2 SVGAGI come from the germline V gene. The CDR3 has 15 residues. CDR3 in DNA: TGTGCCAGCAGTTACTCGACACGGAGGAATTCACCCCTCCACTTT. Its translation: CASSYSTRRNSPLHF.

The chain recombines TRBV7-9 with TRBJ2-5; 12 bases map to TRBD2. The CDR3 loop spans 15 amino acids. From germline, CDR1 is SEHNR and CDR2 FQNEAQ (reference sequence). V trimming: 3 bases; J trimming: 4 bases; junction bases outside the gene matches: 3. This chain's CDR3 is CASSFSSGGVETQYF. In nucleotides, the CDR3 is TGTGCCAGCAGCTTCTCTAGCGGGGGGGTAGAGACCCAGTACTTC.

This chain uses TRBV2 with TRBJ2-7; 9 bases align to TRBD1. The junction had 7 bases not matched to a gene; V was cut back by 6 bases and J by 4 bases. The CDR3 runs to 14 residues. CDR1 is SNHLY and CDR2 is FYNNEI in the germline V gene. The CDR3 loop reads CASRSGQGYYEQYF. CDR3 sequence (DNA): TGTGCCAGCAGATCGGGACAGGGCTATTACGAGCAGTACTTC.

This chain links TRBV7-9 with TRBJ2-3, with D perhaps matching TRBD2 (5 bases). Germline CDR1 and CDR2: SEHNR and FQNEAQ (reference sequence). There are 15 residues in the CDR3. V was shortened by 2 bases and J by 4 bases, with 13 bases between the two germline ends. CDR3 sequence (DNA): TGTGCCAGCAGCTTAAGTCGGGGTTCCGCAGATACGCAGTATTTT. It encodes CASSLSRGSADTQYF.

The chain combines TRBV5-1 with TRBJ2-7, with D possibly TRBD1 on 8 matching bases. This CDR3 contains 14 residues. Germline CDR1 SGHRS, CDR2 YFSETQ. The germline V and J ends were trimmed by 4 bases and 3 bases, with 14 bases remaining between them. DNA for the CDR3: TGCGCCAGCAGCCGGACAGGGAGGGTCTACGAGCAGTACTTC. This gives the protein CASSRTGRVYEQYF.

The rearrangement joins TRBV7-9 to TRBJ2-7, with 10 positions matching TRBD2. Per the germline V gene, CDR1 is SEHNR and CDR2 is FQNEAQ (reference sequence). V gave up 8 bases and J gave up 5 bases; unmatched junction bases: 12. CDR3 length: 15 amino acids. CDR3 protein: CASQHRLAGANEQYF. The CDR3 region has the DNA TGTGCCAGCCAACATCGTCTAGCGGGAGCTAACGAGCAGTACTTC.

Only one count was recorded for this clone. CDR3: CASSSGQGVPGHYATNEKLFF. The CDR3 DNA sequence: TGTGCCAGCAGCTCTGGACAGGGGGTCCCCGGGCATTATGCAACTAATGAAAAACTGTTTTTT. The V and J genes are TRBV27 and TRBJ1-4, with 10 positions matching TRBD1. CDR3 size: 21 residues. Germline-derived CDR1 and CDR2 are MNHEY and SMNVEV (reference sequence). With V trimmed by 6 bases and J by 0 bases, 19 bases remained unmatched.

The chain combines TRBV7-9 with TRBJ2-3, with 12 nucleotides matching TRBD2. The length of the CDR3 is 18 residues. Germline values: CDR1 SEHNR, CDR2 FQNEAQ (reference sequence). J gave up 1 base and V 5 bases, and 10 bases lay outside the gene matches. The CDR3 reads CASSQASGGAGGTDTQYF. The CDR3 bases are TGTGCCAGCAGCCAAGCTAGCGGGGGGGCGGGCGGCACAGATACGCAGTATTTT.

The rearrangement uses TRBV5-4 and TRBJ1-1; weak D call: TRBD1 (5 bases). CDR1 is SGHNT and CDR2 is YYREEE in the germline V gene (reference sequence). Trimming removed 9 bases from V and 4 bases from J, with 19 bases in between. The CDR3 is made up of 14 amino acids. The CDR3 region is CAMRAGLESTEAFF. In DNA form, the CDR3 reads TGTGCCATGAGGGCGGGGCTTGAATCCACTGAAGCTTTCTTT.

The chain combines TRBV10-3 with TRBJ2-7; 8 nucleotides match TRBD2. Germline-derived CDR1 and CDR2 are ENHRY and SYGVKD. Germline trimming cut 8 bases from V and 0 bases from J; bases unmatched to any gene: 3. The CDR3 is made up of 13 amino acids. The chain's CDR3 is CAIATSGSYEQYF. CDR3 sequence (DNA): TGTGCCATCGCAACTAGCGGCTCCTACGAGCAGTACTTC.

The rearrangement joins TRBV25-1 to TRBJ2-5, with D unclear. Germline CDR1 and CDR2: MGHDK and SYGVNS. The CDR3 runs to 16 residues. The V end lost 5 bases, the J end lost 2 bases, and 18 bases lay between the germline ends. CDR3 amino acids: CASSPKGIGRQETQYF. The CDR3 DNA follows: TGTGCCAGCAGTCCAAAGGGTATAGGCAGACAAGAGACCCAGTACTTC.

This chain connects TRBV5-6 to TRBJ1-5; D is ambiguous. Germline loops: CDR1 SGHDT, CDR2 YYEEEE. V shed 2 bases and J shed 1 base, with 7 bases lying between them. The CDR3 totals 14 residues. The CDR3: CASSFGGSNQPQHF. The CDR3 DNA sequence: TGTGCCAGCAGCTTTGGAGGGAGCAATCAGCCCCAGCATTTT.

J is TRBJ2-2 and V is TRBV28, with D possibly matching TRBD2 (6 bases). Trimming shortened V by 7 bases and J by 2 bases, and 11 bases separated the two germline ends. From germline, CDR1 is MDHEN and CDR2 SYDVKM. The length of the CDR3 is 14 residues. CDR3: CASTTGVNTGELFF. The CDR3 coding sequence is TGTGCCAGCACCACGGGGGTTAACACCGGGGAGCTGTTTTTT.

The genes are TRBV12-5 and TRBJ1-2, with TRBD1 identical over 9 bases. The CDR3 totals 16 residues. The J segment lost 4 bases and the V segment lost 1 base, leaving 7 bases of the junction unmatched. The germline V gene encodes CDR1 LGHNT and CDR2 FRNRAP. The CDR3 spells CASGLGRTGVGYGYTF. The CDR3 DNA follows: TGTGCTAGTGGTTTGGGGAGGACAGGGGTGGGCTATGGCTACACCTTC.

This clone appeared a single time. The chain's CDR3 is CASSASGSTDTQYF. The CDR3 DNA sequence: TGTGCCAGTTCGGCTAGCGGATCCACAGATACGCAGTATTTT. This chain links TRBV28 with TRBJ2-3; the match to TRBD2 covers 7 bases. V lost 9 bases to trimming and J lost 2 bases; unmatched junction nucleotides: 8. This CDR3 spans 14 amino acids. Germline assignment: CDR1 MDHEN and CDR2 SYDVKM.

This clone was detected only once. The genes are TRBV7-6 and TRBJ2-5, with TRBD1 identical over 8 bases. V shed 5 bases and J 5 bases; nucleotides not matched to a gene: 7. The CDR3 totals 14 residues. Germline CDR1 is SGHVS and CDR2 is FNYEAQ. Here the CDR3 reads CASSRAGGAETQYF. The DNA of the CDR3 is TGTGCCAGCAGCCGCGCAGGGGGCGCGGAGACCCAGTACTTC.

The gene calls are TRBV19 and TRBJ2-1; D possibly corresponds to TRBD2 (5 bases). In germline, CDR1 is LNHDA, CDR2 SQIVND (reference sequence). The CDR3 is 17 residues long. V gave up 3 bases and J gave up 5 bases, with 20 bases separating them. Written as DNA, the CDR3 is TGTGCCAGTAGTATCGAAGGGCTAGAGGGCCCTGACAATGAGCAGTTCTTC. Encoded protein: CASSIEGLEGPDNEQFF.

The chain employs TRBV29-1 and TRBJ1-1, with a weak D call TRBD1 (5 bases). Trimming took 0 bases from V and 6 from J, leaving 11 bases between them. This CDR3 is built from 13 residues. Germline V CDR1 and CDR2: SQVTM, ANQGSEA. The CDR3 DNA reads as TGCAGCGTTGAAGATTGGGGCAGGGCTGAAGCTTTCTTT. This sequence encodes CSVEDWGRAEAFF.

On this clone itself: The sample has other DNA sequences that encode this CDR3 too. The DNA of the CDR3 is TGCGCCAGCAGTCGGACAGGGGGGTCCTACGAGCAGTACTTC. Translation gives CASSRTGGSYEQYF. The gene calls are TRBV10-1 and TRBJ2-7; TRBD1 aligns across 10 bases. Germline assignment: CDR1 WNHNN and CDR2 SYGVQD (reference sequence). The CDR3 spans 14 residues. V gave up 5 bases and J gave up 1 base; unmatched junction bases: 2.

This sequence joins TRBV9 and TRBJ2-1, with D possibly TRBD2 on 5 matching bases. This CDR3 has 15 amino acids. The V end lost 2 bases, the J end lost 7 bases, and 16 bases lay between the germline ends. Germline loops: CDR1 SGDLS, CDR2 YYNGEE. The CDR3 DNA reads TGTGCCAGCAGCGTCCTCCCGAGTGGGGAGAATGAGCAGTTCTTC. It translates to CASSVLPSGENEQFF.